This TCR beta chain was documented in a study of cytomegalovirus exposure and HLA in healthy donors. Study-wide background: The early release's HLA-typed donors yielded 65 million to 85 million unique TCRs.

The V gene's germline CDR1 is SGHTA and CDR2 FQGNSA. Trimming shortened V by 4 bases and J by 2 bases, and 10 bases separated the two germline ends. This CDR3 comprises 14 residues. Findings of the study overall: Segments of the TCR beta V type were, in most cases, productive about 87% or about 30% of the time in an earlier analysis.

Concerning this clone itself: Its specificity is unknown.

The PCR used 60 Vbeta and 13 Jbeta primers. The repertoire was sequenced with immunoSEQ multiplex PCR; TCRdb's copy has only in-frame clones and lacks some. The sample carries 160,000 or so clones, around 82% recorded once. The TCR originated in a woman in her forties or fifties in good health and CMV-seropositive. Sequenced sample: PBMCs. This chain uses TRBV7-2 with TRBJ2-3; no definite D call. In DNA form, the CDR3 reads TGTGCCAGCAGCTCTGCTATGCTCACAGATACGCAGTATTTT. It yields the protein CASSSAMLTDTQYF.